This T cell receptor (beta chain) was sequenced during a study of blood T cells in healthy people across ages (dated by TCRdb to between 2014 and 2017). Regarding the complete study: In model experiments, template switching captured about one uniquely barcoded TCR beta cDNA molecule for every two T cells. Using deep sequencing normalized with unique cDNA molecular identifiers, the study measured how TCR beta repertoire diversity changes with age. To avoid experimental bias, donors of different ages were distributed randomly across sequencing lanes. For two donors (one aged 18 to 29 and one aged 80 or older), the study analyzed two additional independent replicas of 1 million unique cDNA reads from the same blood draw. Donors were grouped into four age groups: young (average approximately 15 years), middle-aged (over 35), aged (around 60) and long-lived (approximately 82).

The donors were 40 or so Caucasian individuals from Russia, aged roughly 6 to 95 years, who were systemically healthy. Approximately 10 milliliters of peripheral blood were collected from each donor into EDTA-treated Vacutainer tubes. PBMCs were isolated by Ficoll-Paque density-gradient centrifugation, with at least 6 million obtained per sample. Total RNA was extracted from PBMCs with Trizol reagent, with at least 6 micrograms obtained per sample. For every donor, flow cytometry on a PBMC aliquot measured the percentage of naive CD45RAhigh/CD27high T cells. This clonotype was seen ten or more times. Its antigen specificity is not known. No base quality values were provided; no much bigger clone lies one nucleotide off. The library came from 5' RACE. Data came from an Illumina HiSeq 2500. A second PCR of roughly 6 to 11 cycles was performed with a sample-barcoded 5' primer and a J-beta primer mix. A unique molecular identifier was introduced onto each TCR beta cDNA molecule by a template-switch 5' adaptor carrying 12 random nucleotides. Each sample yielded at least 2.5 million CDR3-containing paired-end reads. First-strand cDNA synthesis was performed from all RNA using the Mint cDNA synthesis kit, with priming by a TRBC-specific oligonucleotide. Following uracil-DNA glycosylase treatment, a first 18-cycle PCR with universal primers M1SS and BC2_uni_R was performed on all cDNA. The authors processed their data as follows. For normalization, 1 million high-quality reads were randomly selected from each sample, with every read carrying a distinct molecular identifier. Instead of being binned into consensus sequences, reads with shared molecular identifiers were discarded. MiTCR, run with a Q25 quality threshold and the strictest error-elimination algorithm, handled CDR3 identification, clonotype clustering and error correction. A nonparametric unseen species model using Euler transformation provided a lower-bound estimate of total TCR beta diversity. TCRdb reprocessing: public reads trimmed at Q25 with fastp, clones called with MiXCR, in-frame beta chains kept. Each CDR3 protein appears once, grouped with its most common genes and DNA. The V and J calls reflect TCRdb's pipeline rather than the authors' work. The sample table contains about 670,000 distinct CDR3 sequences; only one count was recorded for 45% to 60% of them. The ten largest clones capture roughly 13% of the sample.

Results the study describes overall, beyond this receptor: The CMV infection status of donors was not known, potentially confounding age-related changes in expanded clonotypes. The long-lived group showed more naive CD4+ T cells, fewer expanded clones and increased TCR diversity than the aged group, suggesting age selection. Observed TCR beta diversity per million T cells fell roughly linearly with age, and a significant reduction was already apparent by age approximately 41. Bulk unsorted PBMC profiling prevented conclusive comparison of naive and antigen-experienced compartments. Estimates of total diversity based on one million sequenced T cells were regarded as lower bounds and as underestimates. The percentage of naive T cells measured by flow cytometry correlated strongly with observed TCR beta diversity.

CDR1 and CDR2, per the germline V gene, are MDHEN and SYDVKM. V is reduced by 3 bases and J by 2 bases, leaving a spacing of 11 bases between them. The CDR3, cysteine through phenylalanine, is 15 amino acids long. The retained sequence is limited to the CDR3, 45 bases, with the frame set at the first base. The sequenced material came from blood. Recombination connected TRBV28 to TRBJ1-5, with the D gene not clear enough to name. The source is a woman of 80 years or more in good health. The DNA sequence is TGTGCCAGCAGTTTTGAGGGATTAGGCAATCAGCCCCAGCATTTT. The resulting protein is CASSFEGLGNQPQHF.